These 29 T cell receptor beta chains originate from one sample sequenced in a study of blood T cells in healthy people across ages. Primed by a sample-barcoded 5' primer and a J-beta primer mix, a second PCR proceeded for about 6 to 12 cycles. MiXCR was run by TCRdb on the 5' RACE reads, yielding one entry per CDR3 protein. The repertoire holds 600,000 or so distinct CDR3 sequences, with 40% to 50% as singletons. Sample: blood. The origin of the receptors is an elderly man in good health.

The rearrangement links TRBV3-1 to TRBJ1-4, with 7 bases identical to TRBD1. This CDR3 comprises 11 residues. Per germline, CDR1 LGHDT and CDR2 YNNKEL (reference sequence). The trim removed 3 bases at V and 16 bases at J, leaving 5 bases unmatched. The CDR3 DNA reads TGTGCCAGCAGCCACGGGGACAGAAGGTTTTTT. This codes for CASSHGDRRFF. The variable domain in full, completed from reference TRBV3-1 and TRBJ1-4, reads DTAVSQTPKYLVTQMGNDKSIKCEQNLGHDTMYWYKQDSKKFLKIMFSYNNKELIINETVPNRFSPKSPDKAHLNLHINSLELGDSAVYFCASSHGDRRFFGSGTQLSVL.

This clonotype appeared many times. J is TRBJ2-5 and V is TRBV20-1, with TRBD2 matching over 7 bases. Trimming took 0 bases from V and 2 from J; bases not matched to a gene: 3. The CDR3 spans 14 residues. Germline V gene lookup returns CDR1 DFQATT and CDR2 SNEGSKA (reference sequence). The CDR3 region has the DNA TGCAGTGCTAGAGATCCGGGGGGTCAAGAGACCCAGTACTTC. Encoded protein: CSARDPGGQETQYF.

This clonotype has more than one count but fewer than ten. The chain recombines TRBV18 with TRBJ2-6; TRBD2 agrees at 10 bases. J lost 0 bases, V lost 5 bases, and 7 bases had no gene match. The CDR3 contains 18 residues. In germline, CDR1 is KGHSH, CDR2 LQKENI. Written as DNA, the CDR3 is TGTGCCAGCTCAAAGACTAGCGGGCTAAGCTCTGGGGCCAACGTCCTGACTTTC. As protein: CASSKTSGLSSGANVLTF.

This clonotype was found a few times. The gene calls are TRBV29-1 and TRBJ2-5; TRBD1 matches at 8 bases. Germline V gene lookup returns CDR1 SQVTM and CDR2 ANQGSEA. V lost 6 bases, J lost 11 bases, and 17 bases stayed unmatched. The CDR3 covers 14 residues. The CDR3 nucleotides are TGCAGCGTGAGAGAAGGACAGGGAGTGGGGGAGCAGTACTTC. As protein: CSVREGQGVGEQYF.

This clonotype showed up many times. This chain connects TRBV29-1 to TRBJ2-1, with 7 positions matching TRBD2. The germline CDR1 and CDR2 sequences are SQVTM and ANQGSEA. V was pared by 2 bases and J by 9 bases, with 10 bases of the junction left unmatched. The CDR3 sequence is 14 residues long. The CDR3 is CSVERIAGTGEQFF. The CDR3 DNA reads TGCAGCGTTGAAAGGATAGCGGGTACGGGTGAGCAGTTCTTC.

This clonotype was seen a few times. V and J are TRBV7-2 and TRBJ2-7; TRBD1 agrees at 9 bases. After removal of 4 bases from V and 1 base from J, the junction contained 5 bases not matched to a gene. Germline assignment: CDR1 SGHTA and CDR2 FQGNSA. The CDR3 is 15 amino acids. The CDR3: CASSSGGQGSYEQYF. DNA of the CDR3: TGTGCCAGCAGCTCGGGAGGACAGGGGTCCTACGAGCAGTACTTC.

Turning to this clonotype: At one end, the junction sequence differs from germline, possibly due to a read error. This chain joins TRBV27 and TRBJ2-7, with 12 nucleotides matching TRBD2. The length of the CDR3 is 15 residues. The germline V gene has CDR1 MNHEY and CDR2 SMNVEV (reference sequence). The CDR3 here is CASSFRLAGAYGQYF. CDR3 nucleotides: TGTGCCAGCAGTTTCCGACTAGCGGGAGCCTACGGGCAGTACTTC.

This clonotype was detected a few times. V gene TRBV29-1 combines with J gene TRBJ2-7; 11 positions match TRBD1. Trimming took 3 bases from V and 6 from J; bases not matched to a gene: 4. In germline, CDR1 is SQVTM, CDR2 ANQGSEA. The CDR3 spans 13 residues. The CDR3 bases are TGCAGCGTTGATGGGACAGGGGGTTCCGAGCAGTACTTC. Encoded protein: CSVDGTGGSEQYF.

The table lists this clonotype with a count of one. A much bigger clone sits one base away, suggesting this may be a read error. V and J are TRBV6-5 and TRBJ2-3; 8 bases map to TRBD2. This CDR3 has 14 amino acids. Germline CDR1 and CDR2: MNHEY and SVGAGI. CDR3: CASSGSGSTGTQYF. The DNA for the CDR3 is TGTGCCAGCAGTGGGAGCGGGAGCACAGGTACGCAGTATTTT.

The sample holds a few counts of this clonotype. The rearrangement joins TRBV4-3 to TRBJ2-1; D perhaps matches TRBD2 (6 bases). V lost 5 bases to trimming and J lost 0 bases, with 14 bases between them. CDR3 length equals 16 residues. CDR1 and CDR2 from the germline V gene are LGHNA and YSLEER. Here the CDR3 DNA reads TGCGCCAGCAGCTCACACGGGGGAAGCTCCTACAATGAGCAGTTCTTC. It codes for CASSSHGGSSYNEQFF.

V and J are TRBV20-1 and TRBJ2-1; 10 bases match TRBD2. The CDR3 has 16 amino acids. Germline CDR1 is DFQATT and CDR2 is SNEGSKA (reference sequence). V lost 3 bases to trimming and J lost 5 bases; unmatched junction nucleotides: 10. The CDR3 bases are TGCAGTGCTAGCAATCTAGCGGGAGTAACCCACAATGAGCAGTTCTTC. Translation: CSASNLAGVTHNEQFF.

The rearrangement uses TRBV7-2 and TRBJ2-3, with D tentatively TRBD2 (7 bases). There are 15 residues in the CDR3. Germline V gene lookup returns CDR1 SGHTA and CDR2 FQGNSA. Trimming shortened V by 2 bases and J by 4 bases, and 13 bases separated the two germline ends. The CDR3 sequence: CASSLRVGGPDTQYF. DNA for the CDR3: TGTGCCAGCAGCTTAAGGGTCGGGGGGCCAGATACGCAGTATTTT.

Ten or more counts support this clonotype. The chain uses TRBV5-1 and TRBJ2-7; possibly TRBD2 for D (5 bases). V was trimmed by 3 bases and J by 6 bases, leaving 13 bases between them. The CDR3 runs to 13 residues. CDR1 and CDR2 from the germline V gene are SGHRS and YFSETQ. The CDR3 DNA is TGCGCCAGCAGCTCTCCATCTACTAGCGAGCAGTACTTC. Amino acids: CASSSPSTSEQYF.

This clonotype was detected many times. The rearrangement joins TRBV6-5 to TRBJ1-2; tentative D call: TRBD1 (6 bases). Germline lookup yields CDR1 MNHEY and CDR2 SVGAGI. Between the trimmed V and J ends, which lost 7 bases and 8 bases, there was a span of 17 bases. CDR3 length equals 13 residues. The DNA of the CDR3 is TGTGCCAGCACCCGCACTCCGGGGGGCGGCTACACCTTC. It yields the protein CASTRTPGGGYTF.

The chain recombines TRBV29-1 with TRBJ1-1; D might be TRBD1 (6 bases). CDR3 length equals 13 residues. V was pared by 3 bases and J by 4 bases, with 12 bases between. CDR1 SQVTM and CDR2 ANQGSEA come from the germline V gene. The CDR3 sequence: CSVDEGGATEAFF. The CDR3 DNA reads TGCAGCGTTGATGAAGGGGGAGCCACTGAAGCTTTCTTT.

This clonotype was counted a few times. Compared with germline, one end of the junction differs, possibly owing to a read error. In DNA form, the CDR3 reads TGTGCCAGCAGGCCTACAGGGGCCCTTAGCAATCGGCCCCAGCATTTT. Protein: CASRPTGALSNRPQHF. The J gene is TRBJ1-5, the V gene TRBV6-5; 7 positions match TRBD1. This CDR3 has 16 amino acids. CDR1 is MNHEY, CDR2 SVGAGI, per germline.

This chain joins TRBV4-2 and TRBJ2-3; weak D call: TRBD2 (6 bases). V lost 6 bases and J 3 bases, leaving 13 bases between the germline ends. The V gene's germline CDR1 is LGHNA and CDR2 YNFKEQ. The CDR3 totals 14 residues. CDR3 in amino acids: CASSHGGGTDTQYF. DNA for the CDR3: TGTGCCAGCAGTCATGGTGGGGGGACAGATACGCAGTATTTT.

This sequence joins TRBV3-1 and TRBJ1-2; D unclear. Germline V gives CDR1 LGHDT, CDR2 YNNKEL (reference sequence). The germline V and J ends were trimmed by 3 bases and 8 bases, with 19 bases remaining between them. The CDR3 loop spans 15 amino acids. The CDR3 loop is CASSHRNRGPGGYTF. The CDR3 DNA reads as TGTGCCAGCAGCCATCGGAATCGAGGCCCCGGGGGCTACACCTTC.

The V gene is TRBV7-2, the J gene TRBJ2-1, with D unresolved. The assigned J gene may be wrong: the sequence end matches TRBJ2-7 better. Germline V gene lookup returns CDR1 SGHTA and CDR2 FQGNSA. The CDR3 has 16 residues. The CDR3 spells CASSTALDGSYNEQYF. As DNA, the CDR3 is TGTGCCAGCAGCACCGCCCTGGACGGATCCTACAATGAGCAGTACTTC.

This rearrangement joins TRBV7-2 to TRBJ2-1; possibly TRBD1 for D (5 bases). Trimming took off 1 base at V and 9 bases at J, with 13 bases between the two ends. This CDR3 has 14 residues. CDR1 is SGHTA and CDR2 is FQGNSA in the germline V gene. This chain's CDR3 is CASSLGAGSVEQFF. The DNA for the CDR3 is TGTGCCAGCAGCTTAGGGGCAGGGTCTGTTGAGCAGTTCTTC.

With regard to this clonotype: A much larger clone is a single base away; this may be a read error. The gene calls are TRBV7-9 and TRBJ2-6; possibly TRBD1 for D (5 bases). The length of the CDR3 is 16 residues. Germline-derived CDR1 and CDR2 are SEHNR and FQNEAQ (reference sequence). The CDR3 loop is CASSLAGNSGANVLIF. The DNA for the CDR3 is TGTGCCAGCAGCTTAGCCGGCAACTCTGGGGCCAACGTCCTGATTTTC.

This clonotype showed up many times. V and J are TRBV7-2 and TRBJ2-3; D possibly corresponds to TRBD1 (8 bases). The V end lost 3 bases, the J end lost 3 bases, and 13 bases lay between the germline ends. The CDR3 has 15 amino acids. The V gene's germline CDR1 is SGHTA and CDR2 FQGNSA. CDR3 residues: CASSFYRGGTDTQYF. The CDR3 nucleotides read TGTGCCAGCAGCTTTTACAGGGGGGGGACAGATACGCAGTATTTT. Looking up the rest from reference TRBV7-2 and TRBJ2-3 gives the full variable domain: GAGVSQSPSNKVTEKGKDVELRCDPISGHTALYWYRQSLGQGLEFLIYFQGNSAPDKSGLPSDRFSAERTGGSVSTLTIQRTQQEDSAVYLCASSFYRGGTDTQYFGPGTRLTVL.

The chain is built from TRBV20-1 and TRBJ2-4; 11 positions match TRBD2. The DNA end is more similar to TRBJ2-7, so the J call may be wrong. Germline CDR1 reads DFQATT; CDR2 reads SNEGSKA (reference sequence). The CDR3 consists of 14 residues. CDR3 DNA sequence: TGCAGTGCCCGACAAACTAGCGGGGGTGACGAGCAGTACTTC. Protein: CSARQTSGGDEQYF.

Concerning this clonotype: A much more abundant neighbour one base away suggests this may be a read error. V and J are TRBV6-5 and TRBJ2-7, with D perhaps matching TRBD1 (6 bases). Germline V gene sequence: CDR1 MNHEY, CDR2 SVGAGI. Trimming stripped 5 bases from V and 1 base from J, with 18 bases between. The CDR3 has 16 residues. In DNA form, the CDR3 reads TGTGCCAGCAGTCATCGGGACACTAAACGTTCCTACGAGCAGTACTTC. Protein sequence: CASSHRDTKRSYEQYF.

The sample holds many counts of this clonotype. The V call is TRBV11-1, the J call TRBJ1-6; 7 nucleotides agree with TRBD1. Germline V lookup: CDR1 SGHAT, CDR2 FQDESV (reference sequence). V lost 5 bases to trimming and J lost 8 bases; unmatched junction nucleotides: 6. The CDR3 has 14 amino acids. CDR3: CASSRQGSDSPLHF. The CDR3 coding sequence is TGTGCCAGCAGCAGACAGGGTAGCGATTCACCCCTCCACTTT.

This chain joins TRBV6-2 or TRBV6-3 and TRBJ1-2; 7 bases map to TRBD1. CDR3 length: 13 residues. Germline V gene sequence: CDR1 MNHEY, CDR2 SVGEGT. V lost 4 bases and J lost 6; bases outside the gene matches: 5. CDR3 DNA sequence: TGTGCCAGCAGTTCTGACGGGACAGATGGCTACACCTTC. Encoded protein: CASSSDGTDGYTF.

This clonotype was observed at least ten times. The chain couples TRBV7-2 to TRBJ2-1; 7 positions match TRBD1. The V gene end was trimmed by 5 bases and the J gene end by 3 bases; junction bases not matched to a gene: 10. This CDR3 has 16 residues. The germline CDR1 and CDR2 sequences are SGHTA and FQGNSA. CDR3 bases: TGTGCCAGCAGCCGACAAGGGGGCAATATCTACAATGAGCAGTTCTTC. Protein sequence: CASSRQGGNIYNEQFF.

As concerns this clonotype: A read error may explain this, as a much larger clone is one base away. This chain joins TRBV7-3 and TRBJ1-1; D is uncertain. Germline CDR1 is SGHTA and CDR2 is FQGTGA. The V and J ends lost 2 bases and 1 base respectively, with 5 bases between them. This CDR3 has 13 residues. CDR3 bases: TGTGCCAGCAGCTTAGACACGAACACTGAAGCTTTCTTT. Translating it yields CASSLDTNTEAFF.

The rearrangement uses TRBV6-2 or TRBV6-3 and TRBJ1-1; D is unclear. Deletions cut 8 bases from V and 0 bases from J, with 10 bases between. CDR1 and CDR2 (germline): MNHEY, SVGEGT. The CDR3 length is 13 residues. The CDR3 sequence: CASGSSVNTEAFF. CDR3 bases: TGTGCCAGCGGTAGTAGTGTGAACACTGAAGCTTTCTTT.